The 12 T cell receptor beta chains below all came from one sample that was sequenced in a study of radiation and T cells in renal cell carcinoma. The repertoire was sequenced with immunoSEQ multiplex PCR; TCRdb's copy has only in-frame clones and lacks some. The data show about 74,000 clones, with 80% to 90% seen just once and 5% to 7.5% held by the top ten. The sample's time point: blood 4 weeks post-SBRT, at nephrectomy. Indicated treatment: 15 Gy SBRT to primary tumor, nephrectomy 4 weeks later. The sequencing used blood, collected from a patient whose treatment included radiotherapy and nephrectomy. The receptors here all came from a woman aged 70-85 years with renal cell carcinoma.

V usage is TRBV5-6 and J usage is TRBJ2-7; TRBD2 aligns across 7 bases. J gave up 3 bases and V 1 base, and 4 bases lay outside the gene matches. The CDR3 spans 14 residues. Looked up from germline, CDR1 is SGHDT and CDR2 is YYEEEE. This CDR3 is CASSLNPGGYEQYF. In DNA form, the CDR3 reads TGTGCCAGCAGCTTGAATCCGGGAGGCTACGAGCAGTACTTC.

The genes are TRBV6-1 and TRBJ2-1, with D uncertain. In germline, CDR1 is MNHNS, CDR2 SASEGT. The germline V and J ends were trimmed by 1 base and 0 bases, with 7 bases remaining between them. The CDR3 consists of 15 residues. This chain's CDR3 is CASSEGAGSYNEQFF. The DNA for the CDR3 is TGTGCCAGCAGTGAAGGGGCAGGCTCCTACAATGAGCAGTTCTTC.

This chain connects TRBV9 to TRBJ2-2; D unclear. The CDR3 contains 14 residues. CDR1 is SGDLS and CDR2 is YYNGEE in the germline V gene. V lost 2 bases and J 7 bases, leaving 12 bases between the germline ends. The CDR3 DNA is TGTGCCAGCAGCGTTTATCCGGGTGTCGGGGAGCTGTTTTTT. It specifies CASSVYPGVGELFF.

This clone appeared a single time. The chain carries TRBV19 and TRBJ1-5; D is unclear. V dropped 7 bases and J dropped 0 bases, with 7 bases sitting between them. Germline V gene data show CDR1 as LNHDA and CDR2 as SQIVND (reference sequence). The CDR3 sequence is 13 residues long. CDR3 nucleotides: TGTGCCAGTATTGGAAATAGCAATCAGCCCCAGCATTTT. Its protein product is CASIGNSNQPQHF.

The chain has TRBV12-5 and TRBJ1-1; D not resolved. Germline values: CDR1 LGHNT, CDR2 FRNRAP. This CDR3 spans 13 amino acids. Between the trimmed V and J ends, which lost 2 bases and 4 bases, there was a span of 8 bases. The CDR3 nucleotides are TGTGCTAGTGGTTTGAACGAAGGCACTGAAGCTTTCTTT. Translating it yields CASGLNEGTEAFF. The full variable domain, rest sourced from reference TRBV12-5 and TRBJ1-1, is DARVTQTPRHKVTEMGQEVTMRCQPILGHNTVFWYRQTMMQGLELLAYFRNRAPLDDSGMPKDRFSAEMPDATLATLKIQPSEPRDSAVYFCASGLNEGTEAFFGQGTRLTVV.

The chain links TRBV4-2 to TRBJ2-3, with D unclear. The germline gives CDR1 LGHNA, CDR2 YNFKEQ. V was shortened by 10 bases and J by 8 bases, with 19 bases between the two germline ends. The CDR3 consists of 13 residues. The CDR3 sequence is CANNGQVLGTQYF. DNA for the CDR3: TGTGCCAACAACGGGCAGGTTTTAGGTACGCAGTATTTT.

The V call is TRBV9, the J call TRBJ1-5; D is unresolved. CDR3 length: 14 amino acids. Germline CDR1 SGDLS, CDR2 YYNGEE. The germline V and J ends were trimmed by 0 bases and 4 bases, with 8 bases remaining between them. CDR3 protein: CASSVDPRNQPQHF. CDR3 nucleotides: TGTGCCAGCAGCGTAGATCCGAGGAATCAGCCCCAGCATTTT.

The CDR3 DNA follows: TGTGCCAGCAGTGAAGAGGGGTCCTTCTACGAGCAGTACTTC. Amino acids: CASSEEGSFYEQYF. V usage is TRBV6-1 and J usage is TRBJ2-7; perhaps TRBD1 as D (5 bases). Germline V gives CDR1 MNHNS, CDR2 SASEGT. The CDR3 extends over 14 amino acids. Trimming pared 1 base from V and 3 bases from J, leaving 10 bases between.

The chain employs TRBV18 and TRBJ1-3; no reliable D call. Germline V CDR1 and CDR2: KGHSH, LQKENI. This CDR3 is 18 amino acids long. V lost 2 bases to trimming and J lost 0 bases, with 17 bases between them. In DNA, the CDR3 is TGTGCCAGCTCACCAAGGATCGATGCGCTTTACTCTGGAAACACCATATATTTT. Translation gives CASSPRIDALYSGNTIYF.

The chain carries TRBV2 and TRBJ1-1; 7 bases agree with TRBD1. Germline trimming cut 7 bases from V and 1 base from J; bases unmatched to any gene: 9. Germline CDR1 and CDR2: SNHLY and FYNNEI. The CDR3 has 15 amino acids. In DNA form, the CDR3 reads TGTGCCAGCAAAGTAGGGGGGACAGCGAACACTGAAGCTTTCTTT. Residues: CASKVGGTANTEAFF.

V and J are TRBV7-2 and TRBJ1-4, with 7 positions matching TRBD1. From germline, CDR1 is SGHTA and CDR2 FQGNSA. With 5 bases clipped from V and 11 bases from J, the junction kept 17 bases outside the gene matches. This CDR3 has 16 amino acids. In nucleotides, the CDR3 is TGTGCCAGCAGCCGAAAGGGGGCGGCGGGACGGGGGAAACTGTTTTTT. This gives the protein CASSRKGAAGRGKLFF.

The CDR3 DNA reads as TGTGCCAGCAGCTTAGAAGGCAGGTCCTACGAGCAGTACTTC. It encodes CASSLEGRSYEQYF. This chain connects TRBV13 to TRBJ2-7; no definite D call. The CDR3 length is 14 residues. Germline assignment: CDR1 PRHDT and CDR2 FYEKMQ (reference sequence). Trimming removed 1 base from V and 1 base from J, with 8 bases in between.